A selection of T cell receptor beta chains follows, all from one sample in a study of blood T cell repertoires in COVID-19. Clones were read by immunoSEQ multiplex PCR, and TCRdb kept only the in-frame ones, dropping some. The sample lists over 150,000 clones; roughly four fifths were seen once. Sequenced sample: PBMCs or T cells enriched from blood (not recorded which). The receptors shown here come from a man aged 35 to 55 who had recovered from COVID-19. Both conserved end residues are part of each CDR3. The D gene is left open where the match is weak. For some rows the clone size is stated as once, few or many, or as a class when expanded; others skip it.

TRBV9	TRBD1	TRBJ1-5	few	CASSVYGTGALRDINQPQHF	TGTGCCAGCAGCGTATACGGGACAGGGGCCTTGAGGGACATCAATCAGCCCCAGCATTTT
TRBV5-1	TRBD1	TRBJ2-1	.	CASSFGTGHNEQFF	TGCGCCAGCAGCTTCGGGACAGGGCACAATGAGCAGTTCTTC
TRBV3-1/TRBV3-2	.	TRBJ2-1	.	CASSPGDSTEQFF	TGTGCCAGCAGCCCAGGGGATAGCACTGAGCAGTTCTTC
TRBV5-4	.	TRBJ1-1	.	CASSWGIGVNTEAFF	TGTGCCAGCAGCTGGGGCATAGGAGTGAACACTGAAGCTTTCTTT
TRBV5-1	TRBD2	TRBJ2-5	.	CASSLGEGQETQYF	TGCGCCAGCAGCTTGGGGGAGGGCCAAGAGACCCAGTACTTC
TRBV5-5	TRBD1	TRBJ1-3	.	CASNKNPRDRERSGNTIYF	TGTGCCAGCAACAAGAACCCCCGGGACAGGGAAAGGTCTGGAAACACCATATATTTT
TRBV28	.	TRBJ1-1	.	CASAGTENTEAFF	TGTGCCAGCGCGGGGACGGAGAACACTGAAGCTTTCTTT
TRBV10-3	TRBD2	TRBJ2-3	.	CAIRREGTDTQYF	TGTGCCATCAGACGGGAGGGAACGGATACGCAGTATTTT
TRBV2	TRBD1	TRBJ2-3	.	CASRALTGTSTDTQYF	TGTGCCAGCAGGGCACTGACAGGGACCAGCACAGATACGCAGTATTTT
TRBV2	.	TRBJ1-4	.	CASRGGQAEKLFF	TGTGCCAGCAGAGGTGGGCAGGCGGAAAAACTGTTTTTT
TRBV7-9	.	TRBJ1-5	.	CASSPAGSRNQPQHF	TGTGCCAGCAGTCCAGCGGGCAGTAGGAATCAGCCCCAGCATTTT
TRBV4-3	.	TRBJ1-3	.	CASSQERGNTIYF	TGCGCCAGCAGCCAAGAGAGGGGAAACACCATATATTTT